Listed here are 27 T cell receptor beta chains from one sample, sequenced in a study of PD-1 blockade in classical Hodgkin lymphoma. Following autologous stem cell transplantation, relapse occurred in every patient, and exposure to brentuximab vedotin varied. Magnetic negative selection was used to purify CD4+ T cells from thawed PBMCs. Repertoires were generated with immunoSEQ multiplex PCR, while TCRdb's copy carries only in-frame clones and drops some. The table shows about 24,000 clones, with over 80% occurring only once. The sequenced sample was CD4+ T cells from blood, obtained at baseline. The receptor source for this set is a human donor with classical Hodgkin lymphoma.

J is TRBJ1-1 and V is TRBV28; D remains ambiguous. With 7 bases removed from V and 5 bases from J, the gap between germline ends came to 11 bases. The CDR3 contains 12 residues. The germline CDR1 and CDR2 sequences are MDHEN and SYDVKM. In DNA form, the CDR3 reads TGTGCCAGCACCTCAGATCCGACTGAAGCTTTCTTT. Translation: CASTSDPTEAFF.

The CDR3: CASSISGYGYTF. The CDR3 nucleotides are TGTGCCAGTAGTATTTCCGGCTATGGCTACACCTTC. The V gene is TRBV19, the J gene TRBJ1-2; D call uncertain. Deletions cut 3 bases from V and 4 bases from J, with 6 bases between. From germline, CDR1 is LNHDA and CDR2 SQIVND (reference sequence). This CDR3 has 12 amino acids. Looking up the rest from reference TRBV19 and TRBJ1-2 gives the full variable domain: DGGITQSPKYLFRKEGQNVTLSCEQNLNHDAMYWYRQDPGQGLRLIYYSQIVNDFQKGDIAEGYSVSREKKESFPLTVTSAQKNPTAFYLCASSISGYGYTFGSGTRLTVV.

This CDR3 is CASSELQGQTQYF. The CDR3 DNA follows: TGTGCCAGCAGTGAGTTACAGGGCCAGACCCAGTACTTC. The chain carries TRBV2 and TRBJ2-5, with TRBD1 as a possible D gene (6 bases). The CDR3 consists of 13 residues. CDR1 is SNHLY, CDR2 FYNNEI, per germline. The ends were cut back, 3 bases at V and 6 bases at J, with 11 bases in the middle. The entire variable domain, with the rest obtained from reference TRBV2 and TRBJ2-5, is as follows: EPEVTQTPSHQVTQMGQEVILRCVPISNHLYFYWYRQILGQKVEFLVSFYNNEISEKSEIFDDQFSVERPDGSNFTLKIRSTKLEDSAMYFCASSELQGQTQYFGPGTRLLVL.

The rearrangement links TRBV19 to TRBJ1-5, with 7 nucleotides matching TRBD1. The germline CDR1 and CDR2 sequences are LNHDA and SQIVND (reference sequence). The CDR3 consists of 12 residues. The V and J ends lost 8 bases and 9 bases, in that order; junction bases with no gene match: 7. The CDR3 DNA follows: TGTGCCAGTCGACAGGGAGTGCGGCCCCAGCATTTT. This codes for CASRQGVRPQHF.

The chain uses TRBV6-5 and TRBJ2-7, with TRBD1 matching 9 bases. From germline, CDR1 is MNHEY and CDR2 SVGAGI. The CDR3 is 15 residues long. The V segment lost 4 bases and the J segment 4 bases; nucleotides outside the gene matches: 8. CDR3 sequence (DNA): TGTGCCAGCAGTTCTCCGGGACAGGGACCTTACGAGCAGTACTTC. Translated: CASSSPGQGPYEQYF.

This clone was seen a few times. The chain carries TRBV28 and TRBJ1-6, with D perhaps TRBD1 (6 bases). CDR1 and CDR2 from the germline V gene are MDHEN and SYDVKM. The CDR3 loop spans 13 amino acids. V shed 6 bases and J shed 6 bases, with 9 bases lying between them. The CDR3 region has the DNA TGTGCCAGCAGGGACAGCCTTAATTCACCCCTCCACTTT. Translation: CASRDSLNSPLHF.

The chain employs TRBV6-6 and TRBJ2-7; D may correspond to TRBD1 or TRBD2 (5 bases each). In germline, CDR1 is MNHNY, CDR2 SVGAGI (reference sequence). Trimming pared 6 bases from V and 0 bases from J, leaving 9 bases between. CDR3 size: 13 residues. The CDR3 loop is CASRGTGSYEQYF. The CDR3 nucleotides read TGTGCCAGCAGGGGGACGGGCTCCTACGAGCAGTACTTC.

The genes are TRBV19 and TRBJ1-2; D perhaps matches TRBD1 (5 bases). Trimming stripped 5 bases from V and 8 bases from J, with 18 bases between. This CDR3 spans 14 amino acids. Germline V gives CDR1 LNHDA, CDR2 SQIVND (reference sequence). The CDR3 spells CASSVPGGAGGYTF. CDR3 DNA: TGTGCCAGTAGTGTCCCGGGAGGGGCGGGCGGCTACACCTTC.

The chain uses TRBV25-1 and TRBJ2-3; no reliable D call. In germline, CDR1 is MGHDK, CDR2 SYGVNS. This CDR3 has 13 residues. Trimming took off 4 bases at V and 1 base at J, with 6 bases between the two ends. In DNA form, the CDR3 reads TGTGCCAGCAGTGCGTCAGGCACAGATACGCAGTATTTT. It is translated as CASSASGTDTQYF.

The chain combines TRBV9 with TRBJ1-1, with D possibly matching TRBD1 (5 bases). CDR1 SGDLS and CDR2 YYNGEE come from the germline V gene. This CDR3 is 14 amino acids long. Trimming took off 3 bases at V and 0 bases at J, with 9 bases between the two ends. The CDR3 DNA reads as TGTGCCAGCAGCGACGGACACTTGAACACTGAAGCTTTCTTT. This gives the protein CASSDGHLNTEAFF.

The gene calls are TRBV19 and TRBJ2-5, with D possibly called TRBD1 or TRBD2 (5 bases each). Trimming pared 3 bases from V and 1 base from J, leaving 21 bases between. Germline CDR1 LNHDA, CDR2 SQIVND (reference sequence). The CDR3 contains 18 residues. CDR3: CASSISPSRGEAQETQYF. The CDR3 DNA follows: TGTGCCAGTAGTATTTCCCCCTCGAGGGGTGAGGCCCAAGAGACCCAGTACTTC.

The rearrangement uses TRBV7-9 and TRBJ1-4; TRBD1 matches at 9 bases. V shed 5 bases and J 5 bases; nucleotides not matched to a gene: 3. The CDR3 loop spans 14 amino acids. Germline V CDR1 and CDR2: SEHNR, FQNEAQ (reference sequence). CDR3 sequence reads: CASSPQGANEKLFF. CDR3 bases: TGTGCCAGCAGCCCACAGGGGGCGAATGAAAAACTGTTTTTT.

This chain joins TRBV7-9 and TRBJ1-2, with no clear D. The CDR3 consists of 12 residues. Germline CDR1 is SEHNR and CDR2 is FQNEAQ (reference sequence). V lost 1 base to trimming and J lost 13 bases, with 13 bases between them. CDR3 sequence: CASSLGGQDCTF. CDR3 DNA sequence: TGTGCCAGCAGCTTAGGTGGGCAGGACTGCACCTTC.

This rearrangement joins TRBV18 to TRBJ1-2, with a weak D call TRBD1 (6 bases). The V end was cut by 2 bases, the J end by 6 bases, with 7 bases between. The CDR3 runs 12 residues. Germline-derived CDR1 and CDR2 are KGHSH and LQKENI. This CDR3 is CASSPGGDGYTF. Here the CDR3 DNA reads TGTGCCAGCTCACCAGGGGGCGATGGCTACACCTTC.

The chain combines TRBV19 with TRBJ2-5; 12 nucleotides match TRBD1. V dropped 5 bases and J dropped 5; count of bases not matched to a gene: 3. Germline V gives CDR1 LNHDA, CDR2 SQIVND (reference sequence). The CDR3 consists of 14 residues. The CDR3 loop reads CASSGGQGAETQYF. Written as DNA, the CDR3 is TGTGCCAGTAGTGGGGGACAGGGGGCTGAGACCCAGTACTTC. Full variable domain (outside the CDR3, taken from reference TRBV19 and TRBJ2-5): DGGITQSPKYLFRKEGQNVTLSCEQNLNHDAMYWYRQDPGQGLRLIYYSQIVNDFQKGDIAEGYSVSREKKESFPLTVTSAQKNPTAFYLCASSGGQGAETQYFGPGTRLLVL.

The chain has TRBV6-1 and TRBJ2-3; D perhaps matches TRBD1 (5 bases). V shed 5 bases and J shed 2 bases, with 11 bases lying between them. The CDR3 totals 14 residues. The germline V gene encodes CDR1 MNHNS and CDR2 SASEGT. The CDR3 here is CASSKLQDTDTQYF. CDR3 coding DNA: TGTGCCAGCAGTAAGCTACAGGACACAGATACGCAGTATTTT.

The rearrangement joins TRBV6-1 to TRBJ1-3; tentatively, D is TRBD1 (6 bases). The CDR3 is made up of 15 amino acids. V shed 4 bases and J shed 5 bases, with 15 bases lying between them. CDR1 and CDR2 (germline): MNHNS, SASEGT. Written as DNA, the CDR3 is TGTGCCAGCAGTGGGGGGCCGGGGGGCCGAAACACCATATATTTT. This translates into CASSGGPGGRNTIYF.

The chain uses TRBV14 and TRBJ2-1; the D gene is possibly TRBD1 (5 bases). The CDR3 sequence is 14 residues long. Germline CDR1 is SGHDN and CDR2 is FVKESK. Trimming removed 5 bases from V and 4 bases from J, with 12 bases in between. CDR3 residues: CASSGSGQYNEQFF. For the CDR3, the DNA is TGTGCCAGCAGCGGTTCAGGACAATACAATGAGCAGTTCTTC.

V gene TRBV19 combines with J gene TRBJ1-2; no definite D call. Between the trimmed V and J ends, which lost 7 bases and 8 bases, there was a span of 23 bases. CDR1 is LNHDA and CDR2 is SQIVND in the germline V gene (reference sequence). CDR3 length equals 15 residues. CDR3 loop: CASTDSTLVAFGYTF. The CDR3 DNA is TGTGCCAGTACCGATAGTACCCTGGTGGCGTTCGGCTACACCTTC.

The table lists this clone with a few counts. The chain links TRBV7-9 to TRBJ1-2, with a tentative D call TRBD1 (6 bases). Germline CDR1 and CDR2: SEHNR and FQNEAQ (reference sequence). The CDR3 totals 14 residues. The ends were cut back, 7 bases at V and 5 bases at J, with 17 bases in the middle. This CDR3 is CASNPGRGLYGYTF. CDR3 nucleotides: TGTGCCAGCAACCCCGGCAGGGGCCTTTATGGCTACACCTTC.

The DNA of the CDR3 is TGTGCCAGCAGCCGTTTGACAGCCCAAGAGACCCAGTACTTC. Protein product: CASSRLTAQETQYF. The J gene is TRBJ2-5, the V gene TRBV5-8; D perhaps matches TRBD1 (5 bases). The V end lost 4 bases, the J end lost 1 base, and 11 bases lay between the germline ends. The CDR3 is 14 residues long. Germline CDR1 SGHTS, CDR2 YDEGEE. Based on the CDR3 plus reference TRBV5-8 and TRBJ2-5, the full variable domain is EAGVTQSPTHLIKTRGQQATLRCSPISGHTSVYWYQQALGLGLQFLLWYDEGEERNRGNFPPRFSGRQFPNYSSELNVNALELEDSALYLCASSRLTAQETQYFGPGTRLLVL.

V is TRBV23-1 and J is TRBJ2-7, with 9 bases lining up with TRBD1. TRBV23-1 is labeled an ORF, and its function is uncertain. The CDR3 is 14 residues long. Trimming took 0 bases from V and 3 from J; bases not matched to a gene: 0. The CDR3 reads CASSQSTGGYEQYF. CDR3 DNA sequence: TGCGCCAGCAGTCAATCGACAGGGGGCTACGAGCAGTACTTC.

This clone was observed a handful of times. The genes are TRBV7-8 and TRBJ2-7; 8 bases agree with TRBD2. Germline V lookup: CDR1 SGHVS, CDR2 FQNEAQ. CDR3 size: 14 residues. Trimming removed 0 bases from V and 4 bases from J; junction bases left unmatched: 2. In DNA, the CDR3 is TGTGCCAGCAGCTTAGCTAGCGGGGTTTACGAGCAGTACTTC. Translating it yields CASSLASGVYEQYF.

This chain links TRBV30 with TRBJ1-4; 9 bases agree with TRBD1. The V and J ends lost 0 bases and 14 bases, in that order; junction bases with no gene match: 7. The CDR3 has 13 amino acids. CDR1 and CDR2 (germline): GTSNPN, SVGIG (reference sequence). The CDR3 DNA reads as TGTGCCTGGAGTGTAGGGGGACAGGGTGTGCTGTTTTTT. It translates to CAWSVGGQGVLFF.

The V gene is TRBV4-2, the J gene TRBJ2-4; D is ambiguous. The CDR3 contains 18 residues. The germline V gene encodes CDR1 LGHNA and CDR2 YNFKEQ. Trimming stripped 0 bases from V and 2 bases from J, with 17 bases between. CDR3 sequence reads: CASSQDLGVLLSKNIQYF. The DNA for the CDR3 is TGTGCCAGCAGCCAAGATTTAGGTGTTTTACTTTCCAAAAACATTCAGTACTTC.

The chain carries TRBV27 and TRBJ2-1; D gene unclear. V shed 7 bases and J shed 2 bases, with 12 bases lying between them. Germline CDR1 reads MNHEY; CDR2 reads SMNVEV (reference sequence). CDR3 length equals 14 residues. The CDR3 sequence is CASKSTAPYNEQFF. In DNA, the CDR3 is TGTGCCAGCAAGTCAACGGCACCCTACAATGAGCAGTTCTTC.

The rearrangement uses TRBV2 and TRBJ2-2, with unresolved D. Germline CDR1 reads SNHLY; CDR2 reads FYNNEI. Trimming stripped 6 bases from V and 3 bases from J, with 8 bases between. This CDR3 spans 13 amino acids. The DNA for the CDR3 is TGTGCCAGCAGGGCATTCGACACCGGGGAGCTGTTTTTT. Encoded protein: CASRAFDTGELFF. Together with reference TRBV2 and TRBJ2-2, the CDR3 gives the full variable domain: EPEVTQTPSHQVTQMGQEVILRCVPISNHLYFYWYRQILGQKVEFLVSFYNNEISEKSEIFDDQFSVERPDGSNFTLKIRSTKLEDSAMYFCASRAFDTGELFFGEGSRLTVL.